Sequencing of this T cell receptor beta chain was carried out in a study of blood T cell repertoires in COVID-19 (dated by TCRdb to the early 2020s). With regard to the full study: The collaborator samples originated in the United States, Italy and Spain and spanned the acute and convalescent phases of COVID-19. The prospective study material was composed of cDNA or gDNA derived from T cells, B-cell-depleted T cells, or PBMCs. Subjects who had been exposed to COVID-19, were actively infected with it, or had recovered from it provided the deeply sampled blood TCRbeta repertoires that made up the dataset. The repertoires were released in a freely available public database intended as a resource for research on the immune response to SARS-CoV-2. The samples were drawn from two sources: the first 160 participants of the ongoing ImmuneRACE study, and some 1,300 subjects contributed by 6 global collaborators. Nearly every sample came with metadata listing a de-identified subject ID, COVID-19 status, age in years and sex. Where available, HLA class I and class II types were obtained from metadata supplied by the sample provider rather than from assay-based typing. Broader findings and caveats from the paper: The amount of clinical and demographic metadata varied by source and participant and was provided uncurated.

Remarks on this clone: The antigen this receptor binds is unknown. Nothing much larger sits one base from this clone, and base qualities are not available.

Collaborating institutions collected whole blood in K2EDTA tubes following their own protocols. Collaborator samples were shipped for TCRbeta analysis as frozen whole blood, isolated PBMCs, or DNA extracted from either sample type. TCRbeta CDR3 regions were amplified from genomic DNA using the immunoSEQ Assay, a bias-controlled multiplex PCR. The published analysis was carried out like this. Within the assay, amplification of reference gene primers was used to estimate how many nucleated cells each sample contained. To quantify the absolute abundance of each unique TCRbeta CDR3 rearrangement, sequence reads were collapsed and filtered. For each sample, productive Simpson clonality was calculated as the square root of Simpson's diversity index across productive rearrangements. In TCRdb, the immuneACCESS table is reduced to in-frame sequences with V and J assigned. These tables do not hold every clone; where another copy was compared, an unresolved V gene accounts for under half, and the others remain unexplained. The V and J calls and the clone size are those of that table, but D and trimming were determined from the DNA. Across this sample there are 210,000 or so clones, with about 90% seen only once. Over 1.5% of the sample comes from the top ten.

In the germline V gene, CDR1 corresponds to MGHRA and CDR2 to YSYEKL. The CDR3 measures 15 amino acids from cysteine to phenylalanine. Only CDR3 DNA remains: 45 bases, in frame from the first base. From V the trimming removes 2 bases and from J it removes 2 bases, while the gene matches leave 5 bases of the junction unaccounted for. The source material was peripheral blood. The receptor chain draws on TRBV4-1 and TRBJ1-2, and 7 bases in between align with TRBD1. The receptor was isolated from a man between 35 and 55 years old with active or convalescent COVID-19. The nucleotide sequence is TGCGCCAGCAGCCAATCCCCGGGACAGAACTATGGCTACACCTTC. This yields the protein CASSQSPGQNYGYTF.